This T cell receptor (beta chain) was captured in a study of shared clonotypes between healthy human individuals. The study's findings and limits: Generation probabilities were higher for clonotypes shared across all four sorted-subset donors than for unshared ones. For naive CD4 cells, roughly 4.8% of clonotypes were shared across a few donors. Sampling covered nothing but blood. Tissue TCR repertoires likely differ from those found in blood.

In regard to this clone: The antigen is undetermined.

Trimming left V 2 bases short and J 8 bases short, with 6 bases between. Germline values: CDR1 MDHEN, CDR2 SYDVKM. The CDR3 totals 12 residues. Each cell subset's genomic DNA was divided evenly among several immunoSEQ plates. TCRdb's copy holds only in-frame clones and misses some; the assay was immunoSEQ multiplex PCR. The table records about 1.1 million clones, 75% to 85% of them present only once. The TCR comes from a man between 18 and 29 years old in good health. Some clones in this sample may be carry-over from other donors' samples. J is TRBJ2-2 and V is TRBV28; no firm D call. The sample consisted of memory CD4+ T cells from PBMCs. Subset given: CD45RA-negative fraction. The CDR3 spells CASSLSPGELFF. In nucleotides, the CDR3 is TGTGCCAGCAGTTTAAGTCCTGGGGAGCTGTTTTTT.